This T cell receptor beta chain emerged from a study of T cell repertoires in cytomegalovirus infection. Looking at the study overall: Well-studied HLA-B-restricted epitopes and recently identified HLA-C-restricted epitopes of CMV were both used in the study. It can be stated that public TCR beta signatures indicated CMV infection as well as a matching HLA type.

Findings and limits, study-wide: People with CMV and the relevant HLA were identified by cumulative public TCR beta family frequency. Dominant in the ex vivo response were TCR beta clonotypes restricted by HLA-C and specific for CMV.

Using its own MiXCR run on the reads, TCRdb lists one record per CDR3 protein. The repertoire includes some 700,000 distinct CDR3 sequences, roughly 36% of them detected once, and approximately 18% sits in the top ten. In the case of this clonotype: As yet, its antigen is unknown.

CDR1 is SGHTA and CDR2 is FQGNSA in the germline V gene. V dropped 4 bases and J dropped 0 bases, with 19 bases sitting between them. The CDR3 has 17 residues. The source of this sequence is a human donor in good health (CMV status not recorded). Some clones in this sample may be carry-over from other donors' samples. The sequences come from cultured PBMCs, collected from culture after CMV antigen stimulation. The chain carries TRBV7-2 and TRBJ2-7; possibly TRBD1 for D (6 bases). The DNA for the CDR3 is TGTGCCAGCAGCTCCCGTCAACAGGGATTTAGCTCCTACGAGCAGTACTTC. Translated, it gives CASSSRQQGFSSYEQYF.